This note documents a single T cell receptor (beta chain) sequence. Per sample, a minimum of 6.5 million PBMCs were isolated. With a J-beta primer mix and a sample-barcoded 5' primer, a second PCR ran about 7 to 12 cycles. Researchers report that each sample yielded at least 3 million CDR3-containing paired-end reads. TCRdb ran MiXCR on the 5' RACE reads and lists one entry per CDR3 protein. The data hold about a million distinct CDR3 sequences, with just over 50% observed a single time. The data originate from a study of blood T cells in healthy people across ages. As for the study in general: There was about one barcoded beta molecule captured by template switching per two T cells.

The specimen sequenced was blood. This TCR was recovered from a woman between 55 and 75 years old in good health.

The CDR3: CASSLSSRDRVRRMVQFF. The CDR3 nucleotides read TGTGCCAGCAGCTTGTCATCCCGGGACAGGGTAAGGCGTATGGTGCAGTTCTTC. The V call is TRBV7-2, the J call TRBJ2-1, with 9 bases aligning to TRBD1. Germline V gives CDR1 SGHTA, CDR2 FQGNSA. CDR3 size: 18 residues. Trimming cost V 3 bases and J 12 bases; bases outside gene matches: 21.